The 15 T cell receptor beta chains below come from one sample, sequenced in a study of cytotoxic CD8 clonotypes in ibrutinib-treated CLL. Some clones are missing from TCRdb's copy, which holds only in-frame ones; the method was immunoSEQ multiplex PCR. Among under 300,000 clones listed, 60% to 75% were seen once. The starting material was PBMCs, obtained after 24 months of ibrutinib treatment. Receptors were obtained from a human donor with chronic lymphocytic leukemia.

V usage is TRBV7-9 and J usage is TRBJ1-1; 11 bases fit TRBD1. The J segment lost 7 bases and the V segment lost 5 bases, leaving 9 bases of the junction unmatched. Germline V gives CDR1 SEHNR, CDR2 FQNEAQ (reference sequence). This CDR3 contains 15 residues. The CDR3 is CASSPTDRGRLEAFF. As DNA, the CDR3 is TGTGCCAGCAGCCCGACGGACAGGGGGCGGCTTGAAGCTTTCTTT. The full variable domain, completed using reference TRBV7-9 and TRBJ1-1, is DTGVSQNPRHKITKRGQNVTFRCDPISEHNRLYWYRQTLGQGPEFLTYFQNEAQLEKSRLLSDRFSAERPKGSFSTLEIQRTEQGDSAMYLCASSPTDRGRLEAFFGQGTRLTVV.

The chain has TRBV5-1 and TRBJ2-7, with D unresolved. The CDR3 contains 13 residues. The germline V gene encodes CDR1 SGHRS and CDR2 YFSETQ. Trimming left V 0 bases short and J 7 bases short, with 11 bases between. CDR3 region: CASSLGVRIEQYF. Written as DNA, the CDR3 is TGCGCCAGCAGCTTGGGAGTAAGGATTGAGCAGTACTTC.

The chain couples TRBV6-5 to TRBJ2-1, with D perhaps matching TRBD2 (6 bases). In germline, CDR1 is MNHEY, CDR2 SVGAGI. The V and J ends lost 6 bases and 0 bases respectively, with 12 bases between them. There are 15 residues in the CDR3. Here the CDR3 reads CASRPGRDSYNEQFF. The CDR3, as DNA: TGTGCCAGCAGACCTGGGCGGGACTCCTACAATGAGCAGTTCTTC.

CDR3 sequence: CASSYSEQGGDTQYF. The CDR3 DNA sequence: TGTGCCAGCAGTTACTCGGAGCAGGGAGGAGATACGCAGTATTTT. The chain employs TRBV6-5 and TRBJ2-3; D may be TRBD2 (6 bases). V lost 0 bases, J lost 5 bases, and 12 bases lay in between. This CDR3 has 15 amino acids. Germline CDR1 is MNHEY and CDR2 is SVGAGI.

V gene TRBV4-1 combines with J gene TRBJ1-2, with 7 nucleotides matching TRBD1. The ends lost 0 bases at V and 8 bases at J; junction bases unmatched: 12. Per germline, CDR1 MGHRA and CDR2 YSYEKL. This CDR3 is 16 amino acids long. This CDR3 reads CASSQDVTGRTEGYTF. CDR3 coding DNA: TGCGCCAGCAGCCAAGATGTGACAGGGCGGACGGAGGGCTACACCTTC.

This clone was seen a few times. The V and J genes are TRBV28 and TRBJ2-7, with 10 bases matching TRBD2. V was clipped by 10 bases and J by 2 bases; unmatched bases: 8. Germline V gives CDR1 MDHEN, CDR2 SYDVKM. The CDR3 is made up of 14 amino acids. This chain's CDR3 is CATHRTSGTYEQYF. In DNA form, the CDR3 reads TGTGCCACACACCGGACTAGCGGTACCTACGAGCAGTACTTC.

The chain recombines TRBV30 with TRBJ1-1; D not certain. Trimming shortened V by 0 bases and J by 0 bases, and 5 bases separated the two germline ends. This CDR3 spans 13 amino acids. Germline lookup yields CDR1 GTSNPN and CDR2 SVGIG (reference sequence). The CDR3 reads CAWSVTVNTEAFF. The CDR3 DNA sequence: TGTGCCTGGAGTGTAACTGTGAACACTGAAGCTTTCTTT.

The chain joins TRBV5-1 to TRBJ2-5, with 7 positions matching TRBD1. The V gene end was trimmed by 6 bases and the J gene end by 1 base; junction bases not matched to a gene: 3. Germline lookup yields CDR1 SGHRS and CDR2 YFSETQ. The CDR3 extends over 13 amino acids. The CDR3 DNA reads as TGCGCCAGCAAGGGGGCTTCCCAAGAGACCCAGTACTTC. This gives the protein CASKGASQETQYF. Full variable domain (rest looked up from reference TRBV5-1 and TRBJ2-5): KAGVTQTPRYLIKTRGQQVTLSCSPISGHRSVSWYQQTPGQGLQFLFEYFSETQRNKGNFPGRFSGRQFSNSRSEMNVSTLELGDSALYLCASKGASQETQYFGPGTRLLVL.

The CDR3 here is CASSLKSNYGYTF. As DNA, the CDR3 is TGTGCCAGCAGTTTAAAGAGCAACTATGGCTACACCTTC. V and J are TRBV27 and TRBJ1-2, with D unresolved. This CDR3 region has 13 residues. Trimming removed 2 bases at V and 2 bases at J, with 6 bases between. Germline-derived CDR1 and CDR2 are MNHEY and SMNVEV (reference sequence).

The chain carries TRBV9 and TRBJ2-7; D may be TRBD2 (6 bases). The CDR3 has 14 amino acids. Looked up from germline, CDR1 is SGDLS and CDR2 is YYNGEE. Trimming stripped 4 bases from V and 5 bases from J, with 16 bases between. The CDR3 is CASSPAGTSNEQYF. For the CDR3, the DNA is TGTGCCAGCAGCCCGGCAGGCACTAGCAACGAGCAGTACTTC.

This chain links TRBV19 with TRBJ1-2; D call uncertain. Germline V gene sequence: CDR1 LNHDA, CDR2 SQIVND (reference sequence). CDR3 size: 14 residues. V lost 3 bases, J lost 6 bases, and 14 bases lay in between. CDR3 nucleotides: TGTGCCAGTAGTATCTCCGACGGATACCATGGCTACACCTTC. Translation: CASSISDGYHGYTF. Full variable domain (remainder filled in from reference TRBV19 and TRBJ1-2): DGGITQSPKYLFRKEGQNVTLSCEQNLNHDAMYWYRQDPGQGLRLIYYSQIVNDFQKGDIAEGYSVSREKKESFPLTVTSAQKNPTAFYLCASSISDGYHGYTFGSGTRLTVV.

V usage is TRBV28 and J usage is TRBJ1-2; TRBD1 might be the D (5 bases). The V end was cut by 5 bases, the J end by 6 bases, with 10 bases between. The CDR3 sequence is 12 residues long. The germline V gene encodes CDR1 MDHEN and CDR2 SYDVKM. CDR3 in amino acids: CASSPPGDGYTF. The CDR3 DNA follows: TGTGCCAGCAGTCCCCCGGGGGATGGCTACACCTTC.

V usage is TRBV27 and J usage is TRBJ2-2; D may be TRBD1 (7 bases). Germline V gene lookup returns CDR1 MNHEY and CDR2 SMNVEV (reference sequence). This CDR3 comprises 15 residues. The V and J ends lost 6 bases and 4 bases respectively, with 15 bases between them. CDR3 amino acids: CASSLTGDSTGELFF. CDR3 DNA sequence: TGTGCCAGCAGCCTTACAGGGGACTCCACCGGGGAGCTGTTTTTT.

The chain couples TRBV21-1 to TRBJ2-5; the table names TRBD2, a call not compared with the DNA. TRBV21-1 is an annotated pseudogene. The CDR3 runs to 15 residues. CDR3 amino acids: CASSRRAGVMETQYF. The CDR3, as DNA: TGTGCCAGCAGTAGGAGGGCGGGAGTGATGGAGACCCAGTACTTC.

The chain recombines TRBV13 with TRBJ2-2; D tentatively reads TRBD1 or TRBD2 (5 bases each). Germline values: CDR1 PRHDT, CDR2 FYEKMQ (reference sequence). The CDR3 runs 14 residues. Trimming left V 5 bases short and J 6 bases short, with 13 bases between. In DNA form, the CDR3 reads TGTGCCAGCAGCGCTGGACTGGGGGCCGGGGAGCTGTTTTTT. It specifies CASSAGLGAGELFF.